This T cell receptor beta chain was retrieved from a study of blood T cell repertoires in COVID-19. As for the study in general: Samples of COVID-19 (acute and convalescent) were obtained from the United States, Italy and Spain. Sources were T cells, B-cell-depleted T cells, or PBMCs; the material itself was cDNA or gDNA.

Original processing notes: Amplification with reference gene primers provided the estimates of nucleated cell counts. Using immunoSEQ multiplex PCR, the repertoire was profiled, and TCRdb retains in-frame clones only, with some absent. That table is the source of V, J and clone size, and D and trimming were worked out from the DNA. Of 150,000 to 200,000 clones in the sample, 70% to 85% were seen once. Germline V gene sequence: CDR1 SGHTA, CDR2 FQGNSA. V lost 6 bases, J lost 1 base, and 9 bases lay in between. The CDR3 runs 13 residues. Material: peripheral blood. The gene calls are TRBV7-2 and TRBJ1-1; possibly TRBD1 for D (6 bases). This sequence originates from a woman aged 80 or older with acute or convalescent COVID-19. CDR3 sequence: CASRLDRNTEAFF. CDR3 nucleotides: TGTGCCAGCAGGCTGGACAGGAACACTGAAGCTTTCTTT.